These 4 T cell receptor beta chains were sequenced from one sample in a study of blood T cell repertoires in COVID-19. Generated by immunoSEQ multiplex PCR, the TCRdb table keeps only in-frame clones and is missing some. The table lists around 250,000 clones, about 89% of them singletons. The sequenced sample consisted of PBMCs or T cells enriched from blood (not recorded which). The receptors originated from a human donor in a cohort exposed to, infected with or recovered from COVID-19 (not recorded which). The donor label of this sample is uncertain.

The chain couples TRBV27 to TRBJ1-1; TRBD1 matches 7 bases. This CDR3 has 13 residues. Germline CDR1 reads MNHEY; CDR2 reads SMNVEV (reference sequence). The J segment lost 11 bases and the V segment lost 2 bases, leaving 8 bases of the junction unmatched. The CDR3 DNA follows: TGTGCCAGCAGTTTAAGGCAGGGGGTGGTGGCTTTCTTT. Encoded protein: CASSLRQGVVAFF.

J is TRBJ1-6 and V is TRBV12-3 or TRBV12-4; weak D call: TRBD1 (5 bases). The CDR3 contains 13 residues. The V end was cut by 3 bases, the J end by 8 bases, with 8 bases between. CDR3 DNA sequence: TGTGCCAGCAGTTTTGGGGCGTATTCACCCCTCCACTTT. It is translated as CASSFGAYSPLHF.

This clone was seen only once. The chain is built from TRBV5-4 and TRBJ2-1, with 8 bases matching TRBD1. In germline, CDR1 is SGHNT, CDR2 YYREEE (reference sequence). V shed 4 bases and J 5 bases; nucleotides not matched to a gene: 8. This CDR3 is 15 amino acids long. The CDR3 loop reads CASSPRDRLNNEQFF. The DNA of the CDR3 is TGTGCCAGCAGCCCCCGGGACAGGCTCAACAATGAGCAGTTCTTC.

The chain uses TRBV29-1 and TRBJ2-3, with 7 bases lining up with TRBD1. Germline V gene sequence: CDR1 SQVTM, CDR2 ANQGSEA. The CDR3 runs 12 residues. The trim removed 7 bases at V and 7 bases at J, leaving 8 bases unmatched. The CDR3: CSADRAMNTQYF. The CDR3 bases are TGCAGCGCAGACAGGGCGATGAATACGCAGTATTTT.